Below, 12 T cell receptor beta chains from the same sample are listed, as sequenced in a study of T cells after yellow fever vaccination. TCRdb re-derived calls from the 5' RACE reads in MiXCR, one entry per CDR3 protein. Among 250,000 to 300,000 distinct CDR3 sequences listed, around 9.3% were seen once. Here the sequenced sample was CD4+ T cells sorted from PBMCs, taken 5 days after the yellow fever booster vaccination. The receptors here all came from a man between 18 and 35 years old who received the YFV17D yellow fever vaccine.

This clonotype was observed many times. The V and J genes are TRBV24-1 and TRBJ2-1; no firm D call. CDR3 size: 13 residues. V lost 11 bases and J lost 1, with 11 bases in between. Germline V gene lookup returns CDR1 KGHDR and CDR2 SFDVKD. CDR3 loop: CAITDGSYNEQFF. In nucleotides, the CDR3 is TGTGCCATTACGGACGGATCCTACAATGAGCAGTTCTTC.

The chain has TRBV5-1 and TRBJ2-3, with D hard to call. This CDR3 region has 16 residues. Trimming took 0 bases from V and 4 from J, leaving 15 bases between them. Germline V CDR1 and CDR2: SGHRS, YFSETQ. The CDR3 DNA sequence: TGCGCCAGCAGCTTGGCCACTGCCACCGGTGCAGATACGCAGTATTTT. Amino acid sequence: CASSLATATGADTQYF. The full variable domain, with the rest looked up from reference TRBV5-1 and TRBJ2-3, is KAGVTQTPRYLIKTRGQQVTLSCSPISGHRSVSWYQQTPGQGLQFLFEYFSETQRNKGNFPGRFSGRQFSNSRSEMNVSTLELGDSALYLCASSLATATGADTQYFGPGTRLTVL.

This clonotype was counted only a few times. V gene TRBV7-6 combines with J gene TRBJ1-6, with D possibly TRBD1 on 6 matching bases. V gave up 5 bases and J gave up 9 bases, with 14 bases separating them. The CDR3 is 14 residues long. CDR1 SGHVS and CDR2 FNYEAQ come from the germline V gene. The CDR3 sequence is CASSLRQASSPLHF. The CDR3 coding sequence is TGTGCCAGCAGCCTGCGACAGGCTAGTTCACCCCTCCACTTT.

This clonotype was recorded many times. Relative to the germline gene, one junction end is altered; a read error may explain this. This rearrangement joins TRBV5-1 to TRBJ1-5; tentative D call: TRBD1 (5 bases). The length of the CDR3 is 13 residues. The V gene's germline CDR1 is SGHRS and CDR2 YFSETQ. The CDR3 sequence is CASSLGERQPQHF. CDR3 nucleotides: TGTGCCAGCAGCTTAGGGGAGAGGCAGCCCCAGCATTTT.

The rearrangement joins TRBV19 to TRBJ2-2; 11 bases line up with TRBD1. V was clipped by 9 bases and J by 5 bases; unmatched bases: 17. The CDR3 length is 18 residues. Per the germline V gene, CDR1 is LNHDA and CDR2 is SQIVND (reference sequence). Here the CDR3 reads CASGGQGGAEKKTGELFF. CDR3 in DNA: TGTGCCAGCGGGGGACAGGGGGGTGCCGAGAAAAAGACCGGGGAGCTGTTTTTT.

This chain links TRBV7-2 with TRBJ1-2; maybe TRBD1 (6 bases). Germline V gene data show CDR1 as SGHTA and CDR2 as FQGNSA. Trimming stripped 5 bases from V and 7 bases from J, with 20 bases between. There are 15 residues in the CDR3. CDR3 in DNA: TGTGCCAGCAGCCCCCACCAGGGGAGTCATGGTGGCTACACCTTC. Protein sequence: CASSPHQGSHGGYTF.

The rearrangement uses TRBV19 and TRBJ2-2; 7 nucleotides match TRBD1. Germline V gene data show CDR1 as LNHDA and CDR2 as SQIVND (reference sequence). With 5 bases clipped from V and 6 bases from J, the junction kept 6 bases outside the gene matches. The CDR3 has 14 amino acids. The CDR3 DNA reads as TGTGCCAGTAGTGTTGGTCAGGGGGCCGGGGAGCTGTTTTTT. Encoded protein: CASSVGQGAGELFF. The whole variable domain, filled in from reference TRBV19 and TRBJ2-2, reads DGGITQSPKYLFRKEGQNVTLSCEQNLNHDAMYWYRQDPGQGLRLIYYSQIVNDFQKGDIAEGYSVSREKKESFPLTVTSAQKNPTAFYLCASSVGQGAGELFFGEGSRLTVL.

The rearrangement uses TRBV18 and TRBJ1-5, with a possible D match to TRBD1 (6 bases). CDR1 and CDR2 from the germline V gene are KGHSH and LQKENI. The CDR3 sequence is 16 residues long. The V gene lost 3 bases and the J gene lost 2 bases, with 14 bases spanning the gap. The CDR3 coding sequence is TGTGCCAGCTCACCGAGGGGGGCTGGGGGCAATCAGCCCCAGCATTTT. Encoded protein: CASSPRGAGGNQPQHF.

The rearrangement uses TRBV6-2 or TRBV6-3 and TRBJ1-2; D remains unclear. Germline CDR1 MNHEY, CDR2 SVGEGT. This CDR3 comprises 13 residues. The V and J ends lost 0 bases and 4 bases respectively, with 6 bases between them. The CDR3 nucleotides are TGTGCCAGCAGTTACTCGAGTGCCTATGGCTACACCTTC. Translating it yields CASSYSSAYGYTF.

This clonotype was seen more than once but under ten times. The chain employs TRBV12-3 or TRBV12-4 and TRBJ2-7; TRBD2 might be the D (6 bases). Trimming removed 10 bases at V and 0 bases at J, with 10 bases between. This CDR3 is built from 12 residues. The CDR3 nucleotides read TGTGCCACCCGGGGGTACTCCTACGAGCAGTACTTC. This codes for CATRGYSYEQYF.

The chain is built from TRBV9 and TRBJ1-2; TRBD1 agrees at 9 bases. Unmatched junction bases numbered 9, after V lost 3 bases and J lost 6 bases. This CDR3 region has 15 residues. The germline CDR1 and CDR2 sequences are SGDLS and YYNGEE. CDR3 protein: CASSADPGQGDGYTF. The DNA for the CDR3 is TGTGCCAGCAGCGCTGATCCGGGACAGGGAGATGGCTACACCTTC.

The CDR3 bases are TGTGCCAGTAGTTCCGACCCTTCGGGGGAGCAGTTCTTC. This translates into CASSSDPSGEQFF. This rearrangement joins TRBV30 to TRBJ2-1; a weak D match, TRBD2 (5 bases). The V gene's germline CDR1 is GTSNPN and CDR2 SVGIG (reference sequence). With 8 bases removed from V and 10 bases from J, the gap between germline ends came to 21 bases. The CDR3 runs 13 residues.